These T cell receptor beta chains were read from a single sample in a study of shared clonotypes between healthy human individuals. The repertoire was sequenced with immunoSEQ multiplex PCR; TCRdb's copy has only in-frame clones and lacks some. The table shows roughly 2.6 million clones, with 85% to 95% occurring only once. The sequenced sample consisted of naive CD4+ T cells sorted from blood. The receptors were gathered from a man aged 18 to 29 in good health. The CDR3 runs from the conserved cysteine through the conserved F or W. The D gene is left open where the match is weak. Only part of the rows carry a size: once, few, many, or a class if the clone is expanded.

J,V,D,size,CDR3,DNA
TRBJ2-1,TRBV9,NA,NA,CASSPPPGPSYNEQFF,TGTGCCAGCAGCCCCCCCCCGGGGCCGTCCTACAATGAGCAGTTCTTC
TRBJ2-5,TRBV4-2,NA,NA,CASSQVPSDETQYF,TGTGCCAGCAGCCAAGTCCCTAGCGACGAGACCCAGTACTTC
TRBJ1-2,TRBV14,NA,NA,CASSPGPYGYTF,TGTGCCAGCAGCCCCGGGCCCTATGGCTACACCTTC
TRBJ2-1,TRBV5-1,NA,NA,CASSFPYVTSYNEQFF,TGCGCCAGCAGCTTCCCTTACGTGACCTCCTACAATGAGCAGTTCTTC
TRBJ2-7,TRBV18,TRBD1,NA,CASSPLGSGQGAEEQYF,TGTGCCAGCTCACCACTCGGGTCCGGACAGGGGGCTGAAGAGCAGTACTTC
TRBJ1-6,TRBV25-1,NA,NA,CASSEPPNSPLHF,TGTGCCAGCAGTGAGCCCCCTAATTCACCCCTCCACTTT
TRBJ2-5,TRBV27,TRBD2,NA,CASSSGGEETQYF,TGTGCCAGCAGTTCGGGAGGCGAAGAGACCCAGTACTTC
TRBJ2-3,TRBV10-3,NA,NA,CAILGGTTDTQYF,TGTGCCATCCTAGGGGGTACCACAGATACGCAGTATTTT
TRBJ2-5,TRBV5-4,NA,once,CASSFRRGNQETQYF,TGTGCCAGCAGCTTCCGACGGGGGAACCAAGAGACCCAGTACTTC
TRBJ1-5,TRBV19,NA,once,CASRSASQPQHF,TGTGCCAGTAGGTCAGCGAGTCAGCCCCAGCATTTT
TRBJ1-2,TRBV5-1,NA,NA,CASSLGQSDGYTF,TGCGCCAGCAGCTTAGGGCAGTCAGATGGCTACACCTTC
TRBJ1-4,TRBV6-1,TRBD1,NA,CASSGRQGANEKLFF,TGTGCCAGCAGTGGGCGACAGGGGGCGAATGAAAAACTGTTTTTT
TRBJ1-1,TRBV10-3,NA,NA,CAISEGGLEAFF,TGTGCCATCAGTGAGGGGGGGCTGGAAGCTTTCTTT
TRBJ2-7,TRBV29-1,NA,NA,CSVFGSFYEQYF,TGCAGCGTTTTCGGTTCATTTTACGAGCAGTACTTC
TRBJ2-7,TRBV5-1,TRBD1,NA,CASSLGGQGFGEQYF,TGCGCCAGCAGCTTGGGTGGACAGGGGTTTGGAGAGCAGTACTTC
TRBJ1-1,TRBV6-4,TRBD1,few,CASSQTGGKTEAFF,TGTGCCAGCAGTCAGACAGGGGGCAAGACTGAAGCTTTCTTT
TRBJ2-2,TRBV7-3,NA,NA,CASRSGVTGELFF,TGTGCCAGCAGGTCAGGAGTGACCGGGGAGCTGTTTTTT
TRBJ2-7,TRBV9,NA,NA,CASSVGIQAAPYEQYF,TGTGCCAGCAGCGTAGGAATACAGGCCGCCCCCTACGAGCAGTACTTC
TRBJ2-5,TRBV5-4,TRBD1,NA,CASSLGDRVETQYF,TGTGCCAGCAGCTTGGGGGACAGGGTTGAGACCCAGTACTTC
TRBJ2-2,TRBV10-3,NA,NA,CAISQDTNTGELFF,TGTGCCATCAGTCAAGACACAAACACCGGGGAGCTGTTTTTT
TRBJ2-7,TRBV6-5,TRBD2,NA,CASSLGLADTYEQYF,TGTGCCAGCAGTTTGGGACTAGCGGATACCTACGAGCAGTACTTC
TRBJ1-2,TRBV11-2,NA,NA,CASTTRGIGYTF,TGTGCCAGCACCACGCGGGGTATTGGCTACACCTTC
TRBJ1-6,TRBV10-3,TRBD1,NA,CAISAGQAYNSPLHF,TGTGCCATCAGCGCCGGACAGGCCTATAATTCACCCCTCCACTTT
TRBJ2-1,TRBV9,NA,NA,CASSVAGLQSSYNEQFF,TGTGCCAGCAGCGTAGCTGGCCTCCAAAGCTCCTACAATGAGCAGTTCTTC
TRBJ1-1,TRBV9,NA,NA,CASSVSPEGTEAFF,TGTGCCAGCAGCGTCAGCCCCGAGGGCACTGAAGCTTTCTTT
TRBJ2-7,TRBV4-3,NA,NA,CASSQDHGPYEQYF,TGCGCCAGCAGCCAAGATCACGGGCCCTACGAGCAGTACTTC
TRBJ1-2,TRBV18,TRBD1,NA,CASSPSAGGRGYGYTF,TGTGCCAGCTCACCCTCCGCAGGGGGTCGGGGCTATGGCTACACCTTC
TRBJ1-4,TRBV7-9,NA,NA,CASSSEGLSEKLFF,TGTGCCAGCAGCTCAGAGGGGCTTAGTGAAAAACTGTTTTTT
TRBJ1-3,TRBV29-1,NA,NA,CSADSPGNTIYF,TGCAGCGCGGACAGCCCTGGAAACACCATATATTTT
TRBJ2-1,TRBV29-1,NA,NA,CSVIRDPTYNEQFF,TGCAGCGTTATCCGGGACCCCACCTACAATGAGCAGTTCTTC
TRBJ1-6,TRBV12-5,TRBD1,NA,CASSADRVNSPLHF,TGTGCTAGTTCAGCCGACAGGGTTAATTCACCCCTCCACTTT
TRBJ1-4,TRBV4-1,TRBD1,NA,CASSPGGQTNEKLFF,TGCGCCAGCAGCCCAGGGGGCCAGACTAATGAAAAACTGTTTTTT
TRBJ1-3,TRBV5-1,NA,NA,CASSGGTGISGNTIYF,TGCGCCAGCAGCGGGGGAACAGGGATCTCTGGAAACACCATATATTTT
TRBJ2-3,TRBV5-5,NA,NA,CASSDPGTDTQYF,TGTGCCAGCAGCGATCCAGGCACAGATACGCAGTATTTT
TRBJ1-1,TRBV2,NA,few,CASSERVSNTEAFF,TGTGCCAGCAGTGAAAGGGTCTCGAACACTGAAGCTTTCTTT
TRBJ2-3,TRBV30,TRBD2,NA,CAWSVSSGGYTDTQYF,TGTGCCTGGAGTGTCTCTAGCGGGGGCTACACAGATACGCAGTATTTT
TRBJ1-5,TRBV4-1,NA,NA,CASSQDFSGWGNQPQHF,TGCGCCAGCAGCCAAGATTTTTCGGGGTGGGGCAATCAGCCCCAGCATTTT
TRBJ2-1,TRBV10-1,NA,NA,CASSESTGANEQFF,TGCGCCAGCAGTGAGTCGACTGGAGCCAATGAGCAGTTCTTC
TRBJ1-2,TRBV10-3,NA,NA,CAITDRGLDGYTF,TGTGCCATCACCGACCGAGGTCTCGATGGCTACACCTTC
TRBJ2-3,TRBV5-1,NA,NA,CASSLAGLLTDTQYF,TGCGCCAGCAGCCTTGCGGGACTCCTCACAGATACGCAGTATTTT
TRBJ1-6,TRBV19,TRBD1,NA,CASTASPGTGNSPLHF,TGTGCCAGTACCGCGTCCCCCGGGACAGGGAATTCACCCCTCCACTTT
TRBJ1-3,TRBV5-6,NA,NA,CASSLVRSGNTIYF,TGTGCCAGCAGCTTGGTCAGATCTGGAAACACCATATATTTT
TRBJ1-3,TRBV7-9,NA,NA,CASSLDSGNTIYF,TGTGCCAGCAGCTTGGATTCTGGAAACACCATATATTTT
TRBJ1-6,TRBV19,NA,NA,CASSIVAGIVDSPLHF,TGTGCCAGTAGTATAGTGGCGGGAATTGTGGATTCACCCCTCCACTTT
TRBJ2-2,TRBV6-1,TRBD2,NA,CASSPTKRGAGELFF,TGTGCCAGCAGCCCAACCAAGCGGGGGGCCGGGGAGCTGTTTTTT
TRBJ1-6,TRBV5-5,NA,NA,CASSLNTNDNSPLHF,TGTGCCAGCAGCTTGAACACAAATGATAATTCACCCCTCCACTTT
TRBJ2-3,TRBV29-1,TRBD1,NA,CSVGTGWGTDTQYF,TGCAGCGTAGGGACAGGGTGGGGGACAGATACGCAGTATTTT
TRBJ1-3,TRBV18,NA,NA,CASSPRDPGRNTIYF,TGTGCCAGCTCACCCCGGGACCCGGGGAGAAACACCATATATTTT
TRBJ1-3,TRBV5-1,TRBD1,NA,CASSFGQASSGNTIYF,TGCGCCAGCAGCTTCGGACAGGCAAGCTCTGGAAACACCATATATTTT
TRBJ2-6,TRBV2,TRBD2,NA,CASSRDTSGGANVLTF,TGTGCCAGCAGCCGAGACACTAGCGGAGGGGCCAACGTCCTGACTTTC
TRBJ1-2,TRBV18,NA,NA,CASSPRGGEGYTF,TGTGCCAGCTCACCCCGCGGGGGCGAGGGCTACACCTTC
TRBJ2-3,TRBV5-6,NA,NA,CASSLGMGGTQYF,TGTGCCAGCAGCTTGGGAATGGGCGGTACGCAGTATTTT
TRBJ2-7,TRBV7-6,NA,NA,CASSKTGNPSYEQYF,TGTGCCAGCAGCAAGACCGGGAACCCATCCTACGAGCAGTACTTC
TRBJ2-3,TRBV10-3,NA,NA,CAISESQGNTDTQYF,TGTGCCATCAGTGAGAGCCAGGGAAACACAGATACGCAGTATTTT
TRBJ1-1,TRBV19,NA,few,CASSRQGTGPTAKAFF,TGTGCCAGTAGTAGACAAGGGACGGGACCGACCGCGAAAGCTTTCTTT